This T cell receptor beta chain is from a study of cytomegalovirus exposure and HLA in healthy donors. Per germline, CDR1 MDHEN and CDR2 SYDVKM. CDR3 length equals 13 residues. V was shortened by 5 bases and J by 4 bases, with 11 bases between the two germline ends. The PCR contained 60 Vbeta and 13 Jbeta primers. Profiling relied on immunoSEQ multiplex PCR, and the TCRdb table lists in-frame clones only, not all of them. The repertoire includes roughly 220,000 clones, roughly 80% of them detected once, and roughly 3.1% sits in the top ten. Worth noting for this clone: Other DNA sequences in this sample translate to the same CDR3.

J is TRBJ1-1 and V is TRBV28, with D possibly TRBD1 on 6 matching bases. This TCR was sampled from a man aged 25 to 40 in good health and CMV-seronegative. The specimen was PBMCs. The CDR3 sequence is CASSLRGSTEAFF. The CDR3 nucleotides are TGTGCCAGCAGTCTCAGGGGATCCACTGAAGCTTTCTTT.